The clone carrying this T cell receptor (beta chain) appeared a few times. Antigen unknown. The record originates from a study of beta chain features in type 1 diabetes. The germline V gene encodes CDR1 LGHNT and CDR2 FRNRAP. This CDR3 comprises 15 residues. Trimming shortened V by 3 bases and J by 3 bases, and 14 bases separated the two germline ends. Study-wide results and limits: Individuals with type 1 diabetes displayed fewer insertions and more deletions at VDJ junctions.

The sequenced template was cDNA made from the entire isolated RNA. Profiling relied on immunoSEQ multiplex PCR, and the TCRdb table lists in-frame clones only, not all of them. The table records 250,000 to 350,000 clones, 14% of them present only once. The TCR sequence derives from a man aged 25-45 years in good health. The chain joins TRBV12-5 to TRBJ2-5; possibly TRBD1 for D (8 bases). Material: central memory CD4+ T cells from blood. This CDR3 is CASGFRTGREETQYF. CDR3 in DNA: TGTGCTAGTGGTTTTCGGACAGGGAGGGAAGAGACCCAGTACTTC. Together with reference TRBV12-5 and TRBJ2-5, the CDR3 gives the full variable domain: DARVTQTPRHKVTEMGQEVTMRCQPILGHNTVFWYRQTMMQGLELLAYFRNRAPLDDSGMPKDRFSAEMPDATLATLKIQPSEPRDSAVYFCASGFRTGREETQYFGPGTRLLVL.